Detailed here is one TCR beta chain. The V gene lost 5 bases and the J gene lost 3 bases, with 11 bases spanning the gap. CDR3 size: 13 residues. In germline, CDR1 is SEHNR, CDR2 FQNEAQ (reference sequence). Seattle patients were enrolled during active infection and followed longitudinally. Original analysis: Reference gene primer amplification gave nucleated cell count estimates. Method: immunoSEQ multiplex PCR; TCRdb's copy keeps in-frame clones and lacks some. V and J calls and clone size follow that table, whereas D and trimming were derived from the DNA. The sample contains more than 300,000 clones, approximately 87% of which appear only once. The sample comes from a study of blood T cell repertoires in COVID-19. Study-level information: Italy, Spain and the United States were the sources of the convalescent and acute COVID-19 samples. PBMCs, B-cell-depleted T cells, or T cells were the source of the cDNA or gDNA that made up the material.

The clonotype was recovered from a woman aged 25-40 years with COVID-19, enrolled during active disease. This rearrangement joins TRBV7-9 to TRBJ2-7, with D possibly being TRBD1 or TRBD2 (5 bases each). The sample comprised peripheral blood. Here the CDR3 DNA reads TGTGCCAGCAGCAGGGACGAGTTCTACGAGCAGTACTTC. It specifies CASSRDEFYEQYF.